Each of the 26 T cell receptor beta chains below was sequenced from the same sample in a study of Ad26.COV2.S vaccination and SARS-CoV-2 variants. Treatment here: around 19 received Ad26.COV2.S at low or high dose, single or two shots; several received placebo; per-sample allocation not given. Material that was analyzed had been drawn on day 63 after the first vaccine or placebo injection. TCRdb's table, derived via immunoSEQ multiplex PCR, lists solely in-frame clones and lacks some. This repertoire shows about 680,000 clones, roughly nine tenths found once; its top ten account for about 1.5%. The sample was peripheral blood, taken in a trial of Ad26.COV2.S vaccine versus placebo. Receptors originate from a person between 18 and 59 years old who received the Ad26.COV2.S COVID-19 vaccine or a placebo.

V usage is TRBV15 and J usage is TRBJ2-5, with 10 nucleotides matching TRBD1. V was pared by 1 base and J by 4 bases, with 3 bases of the junction left unmatched. The CDR3 loop spans 15 amino acids. CDR1 is LNHNV and CDR2 is YYDKDF in the germline V gene (reference sequence). The CDR3 sequence is CATSRGQGAGETQYF. For the CDR3, the DNA is TGTGCCACCAGCAGAGGACAGGGGGCTGGAGAGACCCAGTACTTC. Full variable domain (outside the CDR3, taken from reference TRBV15 and TRBJ2-5): DAMVIQNPRYQVTQFGKPVTLSCSQTLNHNVMYWYQQKSSQAPKLLFHYYDKDFNNEADTPDNFQSRRPNTSFCFLDIRSPGLGDTAMYLCATSRGQGAGETQYFGPGTRLLVL.

The chain couples TRBV5-6 to TRBJ2-1; 12 nucleotides align to TRBD2. Losses at the gene ends were 5 bases for V and 7 bases for J; bases not matched to a gene: 4. In germline, CDR1 is SGHDT, CDR2 YYEEEE. The CDR3 runs to 14 residues. CDR3 DNA: TGTGCCAGCAGGCATACTAGCGGGAGGAATGAGCAGTTCTTC. It is translated as CASRHTSGRNEQFF.

This clone appeared once. The chain combines TRBV2 with TRBJ1-4; a weak D match, TRBD1 (5 bases). The CDR3 spans 15 residues. V was trimmed by 3 bases and J by 10 bases, leaving 18 bases between them. Germline V gene data show CDR1 as SNHLY and CDR2 as FYNNEI. CDR3 in amino acids: CASSDPLAGNGKLFF. The CDR3 bases are TGTGCCAGCAGTGACCCCCTTGCAGGGAACGGAAAACTGTTTTTT.

This clone occurred once. J is TRBJ1-6 and V is TRBV6-5, with D hard to call. CDR3 length equals 15 residues. The V end lost 2 bases, the J end lost 13 bases, and 18 bases lay between the germline ends. From germline, CDR1 is MNHEY and CDR2 SVGAGI. The CDR3 loop reads CASSYKPGPGLPLHF. DNA of the CDR3: TGTGCCAGCAGTTACAAACCGGGTCCGGGCCTCCCCCTCCACTTT.

This chain links TRBV7-2 with TRBJ2-1; D unresolved. Germline CDR1 SGHTA, CDR2 FQGNSA. This CDR3 has 15 amino acids. Trimming removed 1 base at V and 0 bases at J, with 7 bases between. The CDR3 DNA reads TGTGCCAGCAGCTTAGGAGCGAGCTCCTACAATGAGCAGTTCTTC. Translated, it gives CASSLGASSYNEQFF.

The chain couples TRBV24-1 to TRBJ2-2; D is possibly TRBD1 (6 bases). CDR3 size: 15 residues. Germline values: CDR1 KGHDR, CDR2 SFDVKD. The V and J ends lost 3 bases and 7 bases respectively, with 14 bases between them. The CDR3: CATSDENRALGELFF. The CDR3 bases are TGTGCCACCAGTGATGAGAACAGGGCCCTCGGGGAGCTGTTTTTT.

The chain combines TRBV5-6 with TRBJ2-1; 7 bases line up with TRBD1. Germline CDR1 is SGHDT and CDR2 is YYEEEE. After removal of 4 bases from V and 4 bases from J, the junction contained 8 bases not matched to a gene. This CDR3 spans 15 amino acids. The chain's CDR3 is CASSLTGAVYNEQFF. CDR3 DNA: TGTGCCAGCAGCCTCACAGGGGCGGTTTACAATGAGCAGTTCTTC.

The chain carries TRBV4-2 and TRBJ1-2; D remains unclear. Germline V gene sequence: CDR1 LGHNA, CDR2 YNFKEQ. V lost 0 bases and J lost 7, with 15 bases in between. This CDR3 is built from 15 residues. CDR3 DNA: TGTGCCAGCAGCCAAGAGGCCTTCGGAATGGGTGGCTACACCTTC. This sequence encodes CASSQEAFGMGGYTF.

Concerning this clone: Relative to the germline gene, one junction end is altered; a read error may explain this. The chain couples TRBV9 to TRBJ2-5, with D maybe TRBD1 (6 bases). Per the germline V gene, CDR1 is SGDLS and CDR2 is YYNGEE. The CDR3 spans 14 residues. The CDR3, as DNA: TGTGCCAGCAGCGTAGGAACAGGGCAAGGGACCCAGTACTTC. Protein product: CASSVGTGQGTQYF.

This clone appeared a few times. The rearrangement uses TRBV30 and TRBJ1-6; no clear D. The CDR3 totals 13 residues. Trimming left V 5 bases short and J 5 bases short, with 10 bases between. CDR1 and CDR2 (germline): GTSNPN, SVGIG (reference sequence). The CDR3 reads CAWCQQNNSPLHF. In DNA form, the CDR3 reads TGTGCCTGGTGTCAACAGAATAATTCACCCCTCCACTTT.

This sequence joins TRBV4-3 and TRBJ2-3; the match to TRBD2 covers 7 bases. Trimming at V came to 1 base and at J to 1 base, leaving 2 bases not matched to a gene. Germline V gives CDR1 LGHNA, CDR2 YSLEER. CDR3 length: 15 residues. The CDR3 region has the DNA TGCGCCAGCAGCCAAGTTGCGGGGGGCACAGATACGCAGTATTTT. Translation gives CASSQVAGGTDTQYF.

The chain couples TRBV6-5 to TRBJ1-3; D gene unclear. Germline V lookup: CDR1 MNHEY, CDR2 SVGAGI. Trimming removed 8 bases at V and 4 bases at J, with 9 bases between. The CDR3 spans 12 residues. CDR3 loop: CASGVGGNTIYF. The CDR3 DNA sequence: TGTGCCAGCGGGGTGGGGGGAAACACCATATATTTT.

Only a few counts were recorded for this clone. The chain uses TRBV19 and TRBJ1-3; D is undetermined. V shed 5 bases and J shed 1 base, with 6 bases lying between them. The CDR3 covers 13 residues. Germline CDR1 and CDR2: LNHDA and SQIVND (reference sequence). The CDR3 nucleotides read TGTGCCAGTAGTTTGACTTCTGGAAACACCATATATTTT. This codes for CASSLTSGNTIYF.

V gene TRBV19 combines with J gene TRBJ2-7; the match to TRBD1 covers 8 bases. The CDR3 runs 14 residues. J was trimmed by 4 bases and V by 3 bases; bases with no gene match: 5. Germline V gene sequence: CDR1 LNHDA, CDR2 SQIVND (reference sequence). CDR3 nucleotide sequence: TGTGCCAGTAGTATCCCGGACAGGGCGTACGAGCAGTACTTC. This translates into CASSIPDRAYEQYF.

CDR3 in DNA: TGTGCCACTAGACGTGGGGGGGGAACTAATGAAAAACTGTTTTTT. Translated, it gives CATRRGGGTNEKLFF. The genes are TRBV10-3 and TRBJ1-4, with a possible D match to TRBD1 (5 bases). The CDR3 has 15 residues. Trimming removed 10 bases at V and 1 base at J, with 16 bases between. From germline, CDR1 is ENHRY and CDR2 SYGVKD.

CDR3 sequence reads: CASSLRQGDRYTF. CDR3 sequence (DNA): TGTGCCAGCAGCTTAAGGCAGGGGGATCGCTACACCTTC. The rearrangement joins TRBV7-2 to TRBJ1-2; 7 positions agree with TRBD1. V was pared by 2 bases and J by 9 bases, with 6 bases of the junction left unmatched. The germline V gene encodes CDR1 SGHTA and CDR2 FQGNSA. The CDR3 length is 13 residues.

The chain is built from TRBV7-9 and TRBJ2-7, with TRBD1 identical over 9 bases. This CDR3 comprises 16 residues. V lost 6 bases, J lost 6 bases, and 15 bases stayed unmatched. Germline CDR1 SEHNR, CDR2 FQNEAQ (reference sequence). CDR3: CASSPGTGTSGSEQYF. In nucleotides, the CDR3 is TGTGCCAGCAGTCCCGGGACAGGGACCTCCGGGAGCGAGCAGTACTTC.

The rearrangement links TRBV7-2 to TRBJ2-3; no definite D call. Germline values: CDR1 SGHTA, CDR2 FQGNSA. Between the trimmed V and J ends, which lost 5 bases and 2 bases, there was a span of 14 bases. The length of the CDR3 is 15 residues. The CDR3 is CASSPSRQYTDTQYF. The CDR3, as DNA: TGTGCCAGCAGCCCAAGCCGGCAGTACACAGATACGCAGTATTTT.

The chain couples TRBV19 to TRBJ1-5; D is unclear. There are 14 residues in the CDR3. The germline V and J ends were trimmed by 7 bases and 0 bases, with 10 bases remaining between them. Germline CDR1 is LNHDA and CDR2 is SQIVND (reference sequence). CDR3 bases: TGTGCCAGTACCTCCTTGACTAGCAATCAGCCCCAGCATTTT. Translation: CASTSLTSNQPQHF.

This clone was observed once. V usage is TRBV7-2 and J usage is TRBJ2-5; 10 positions agree with TRBD2. The CDR3 spans 16 residues. V dropped 5 bases and J dropped 1; count of bases not matched to a gene: 7. CDR1 is SGHTA, CDR2 FQGNSA, per germline. The CDR3 nucleotides read TGTGCCAGCAGCCTCTCTAGCGGGAGCTTCCAAGAGACCCAGTACTTC. Its translation is CASSLSSGSFQETQYF.

This sequence joins TRBV7-9 and TRBJ1-3; D possibly corresponds to TRBD1 (6 bases). Germline CDR1 reads SEHNR; CDR2 reads FQNEAQ (reference sequence). Trimming left V 6 bases short and J 2 bases short, with 11 bases between. This CDR3 region has 14 residues. The CDR3 spells CASRTQGTGNTIYF. DNA of the CDR3: TGTGCCAGCAGAACCCAGGGGACTGGAAACACCATATATTTT.

This clone was counted once. This chain connects TRBV7-8 to TRBJ2-5; D gene uncertain. The germline V and J ends were trimmed by 1 base and 1 base, with 7 bases remaining between them. The CDR3 is 14 amino acids. In germline, CDR1 is SGHVS, CDR2 FQNEAQ. CDR3 sequence: CASSLVWFQETQYF. Written as DNA, the CDR3 is TGTGCCAGCAGCTTAGTTTGGTTCCAAGAGACCCAGTACTTC.

This chain links TRBV19 with TRBJ1-5, with TRBD1 matching over 7 bases. The CDR3 loop spans 14 amino acids. J was trimmed by 1 base and V by 9 bases; bases with no gene match: 6. Germline V lookup: CDR1 LNHDA, CDR2 SQIVND (reference sequence). The CDR3 is CASQRQGSNQPQHF. The CDR3 DNA follows: TGTGCCAGCCAGCGACAGGGAAGCAATCAGCCCCAGCATTTT.

This clone showed up just a few times. The chain carries TRBV27 and TRBJ1-3; TRBD1 might be the D (6 bases). The V gene lost 4 bases and the J gene lost 3 bases, with 10 bases spanning the gap. CDR3 length: 14 residues. CDR1 and CDR2 (germline): MNHEY, SMNVEV (reference sequence). CDR3 loop: CASSSQGFGNTIYF. CDR3 DNA: TGTGCCAGCAGTTCACAGGGTTTTGGAAACACCATATATTTT.

This clone was seen at least ten times. V and J are TRBV4-2 and TRBJ1-4, with D possibly matching TRBD1 (5 bases). The V and J ends lost 0 bases and 0 bases respectively, with 17 bases between them. Germline V CDR1 and CDR2: LGHNA, YNFKEQ. There are 19 residues in the CDR3. DNA for the CDR3: TGTGCCAGCAGCCAAGAAAAGTCAGGGCCCAGGACAACTAATGAAAAACTGTTTTTT. Protein product: CASSQEKSGPRTTNEKLFF.

The V gene is TRBV9, the J gene TRBJ1-1; D gene uncertain. Trimming took 0 bases from V and 5 from J, leaving 14 bases between them. In germline, CDR1 is SGDLS, CDR2 YYNGEE. The CDR3 totals 15 residues. CDR3 in DNA: TGTGCCAGCAGCGTAGGGGAACTCGGAACGACTGAAGCTTTCTTT. It is translated as CASSVGELGTTEAFF.